This TCR beta chain was recorded in a study of cytomegalovirus exposure and HLA in healthy donors. Overall study context: Most genotyped donors, over 70% of 300 to 400, had Caucasian-associated genetic ancestry.

In the PCR, 60 Vbeta and 13 Jbeta primers were used. Assay: immunoSEQ multiplex PCR; the TCRdb copy retains only in-frame clones and omits some. The top ten hold approximately 3% of the sample, which has about 120,000 clones, about 81% seen once. There are 14 residues in the CDR3. The ends lost 6 bases at V and 4 bases at J; junction bases unmatched: 8. Per germline, CDR1 SQVTM and CDR2 ANQGSEA. The clonotype comes from a woman aged 40 to 49 in good health and CMV-seropositive. This chain joins TRBV29-1 and TRBJ2-3, with 9 bases fitting TRBD2. The sample consisted of PBMCs. CDR3 in DNA: TGCAGCGTAGATTTAAGGACTAGCGCAGATACGCAGTATTTT. Its translation is CSVDLRTSADTQYF.